Below, 5 T cell receptor beta chains from the same sample are listed, as sequenced in a study of cytomegalovirus exposure and HLA in healthy donors. PCR employed 60 Vbeta and 13 Jbeta primers. Profiling relied on immunoSEQ multiplex PCR, and the TCRdb table lists in-frame clones only, not all of them. The data hold 180,000 or so clones, with around 80% observed a single time. Material: PBMCs. The source of these receptors is a woman in her 30s in good health and CMV-seronegative.

The chain is built from TRBV7-9 and TRBJ1-5; possibly TRBD1 for D (5 bases). Germline-derived CDR1 and CDR2 are SEHNR and FQNEAQ (reference sequence). The CDR3 extends over 16 amino acids. V shed 2 bases and J shed 7 bases, with 18 bases lying between them. The CDR3 region is CASSLWAAWGEQPQHF. CDR3 in DNA: TGTGCCAGCAGCTTATGGGCTGCGTGGGGGGAGCAGCCCCAGCATTTT.

The CDR3 nucleotides read TGTGCCAGTACCCCCCTGGCAGGGGGTGAAGCTTTCTTT. Encoded protein: CASTPLAGGEAFF. This sequence joins TRBV19 and TRBJ1-1, with TRBD1 identical over 7 bases. This CDR3 contains 13 residues. J lost 7 bases, V lost 7 bases, and 9 bases had no gene match. Germline values: CDR1 LNHDA, CDR2 SQIVND (reference sequence).

The CDR3 DNA reads as TGTGCCAGCAGCGTACGGGACTACTCCTCCTACGAGCAGTACTTC. As protein: CASSVRDYSSYEQYF. The V and J genes are TRBV9 and TRBJ2-7, with 7 nucleotides matching TRBD2. The germline V gene encodes CDR1 SGDLS and CDR2 YYNGEE. CDR3 length equals 15 residues. V was pared by 1 base and J by 0 bases, with 4 bases of the junction left unmatched.

The genes are TRBV7-2 and TRBJ2-1, with TRBD2 identical over 7 bases. Germline assignment: CDR1 SGHTA and CDR2 FQGNSA. The CDR3 is made up of 17 amino acids. J lost 0 bases, V lost 5 bases, and 10 bases had no gene match. CDR3 bases: TGTGCCAGCAGCGGAAGGACTAGGCGACGCTCCTACAATGAGCAGTTCTTC. Translating it yields CASSGRTRRRSYNEQFF.

V usage is TRBV6-1 and J usage is TRBJ2-5, with TRBD2 identical over 8 bases. The CDR3 has 14 amino acids. Germline CDR1 is MNHNS and CDR2 is SASEGT. The J segment lost 8 bases and the V segment lost 2 bases, leaving 7 bases of the junction unmatched. CDR3 sequence: CASSEFPAGATQYF. DNA for the CDR3: TGTGCCAGCAGTGAATTCCCAGCGGGGGCCACCCAGTACTTC.